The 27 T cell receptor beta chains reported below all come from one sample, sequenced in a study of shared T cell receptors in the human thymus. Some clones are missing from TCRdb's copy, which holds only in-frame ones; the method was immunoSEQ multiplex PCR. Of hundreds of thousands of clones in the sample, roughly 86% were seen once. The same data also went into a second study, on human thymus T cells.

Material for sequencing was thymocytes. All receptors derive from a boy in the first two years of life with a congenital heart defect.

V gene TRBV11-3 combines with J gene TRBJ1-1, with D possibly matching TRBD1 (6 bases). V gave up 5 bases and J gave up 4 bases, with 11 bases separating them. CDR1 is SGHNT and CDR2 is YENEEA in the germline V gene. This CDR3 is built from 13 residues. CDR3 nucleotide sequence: TGTGCCAGCAGCAAAGGACAGTTCACTGAAGCTTTCTTT. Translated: CASSKGQFTEAFF.

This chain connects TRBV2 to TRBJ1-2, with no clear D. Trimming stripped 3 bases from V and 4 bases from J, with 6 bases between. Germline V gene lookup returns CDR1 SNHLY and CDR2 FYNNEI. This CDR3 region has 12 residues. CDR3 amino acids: CASSERSYGYTF. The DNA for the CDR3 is TGTGCCAGCAGTGAGAGGTCCTATGGCTACACCTTC.

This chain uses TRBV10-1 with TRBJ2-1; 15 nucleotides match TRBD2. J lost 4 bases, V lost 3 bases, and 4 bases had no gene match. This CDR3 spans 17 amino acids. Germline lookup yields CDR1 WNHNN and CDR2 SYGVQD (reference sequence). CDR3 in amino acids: CASSDGLAGGGYNEQFF. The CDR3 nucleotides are TGCGCCAGCAGTGACGGACTAGCGGGAGGGGGGTACAATGAGCAGTTCTTC.

The DNA for the CDR3 is TGCAGTGCTGGACATTACACTGAAGCTTTCTTT. The encoded protein is CSAGHYTEAFF. This chain links TRBV20-1 with TRBJ1-1, with a possible D match to TRBD1 (5 bases). This CDR3 has 11 residues. CDR1 is DFQATT, CDR2 SNEGSKA, per germline (reference sequence). V was trimmed by 5 bases and J by 3 bases, leaving 7 bases between them.

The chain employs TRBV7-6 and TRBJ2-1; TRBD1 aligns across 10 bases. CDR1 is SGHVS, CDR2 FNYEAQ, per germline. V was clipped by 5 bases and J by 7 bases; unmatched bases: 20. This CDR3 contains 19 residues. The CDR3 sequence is CASSPCVPGQGPRTNEQFF. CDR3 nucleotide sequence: TGTGCCAGCAGCCCATGCGTCCCGGGACAGGGGCCGAGGACAAATGAGCAGTTCTTC.

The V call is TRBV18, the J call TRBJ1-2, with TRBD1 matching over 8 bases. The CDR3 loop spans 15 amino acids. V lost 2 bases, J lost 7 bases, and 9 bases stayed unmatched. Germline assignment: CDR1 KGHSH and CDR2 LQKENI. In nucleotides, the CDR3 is TGTGCCAGCTCACCAGAGACAGGGGAGTTGGGTGGCTACACCTTC. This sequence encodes CASSPETGELGGYTF.

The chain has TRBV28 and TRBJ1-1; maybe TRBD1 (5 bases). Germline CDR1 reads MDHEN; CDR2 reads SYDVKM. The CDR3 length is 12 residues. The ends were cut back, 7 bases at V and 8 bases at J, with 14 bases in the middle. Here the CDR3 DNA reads TGTGCCAGCAATATCAGGGCAGGGGAAGCTTTCTTT. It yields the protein CASNIRAGEAFF. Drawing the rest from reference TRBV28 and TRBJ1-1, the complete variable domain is DVKVTQSSRYLVKRTGEKVFLECVQDMDHENMFWYRQDPGLGLRLIYFSYDVKMKEKGDIPEGYSVSREKKERFSLILESASTNQTSMYLCASNIRAGEAFFGQGTRLTVV.

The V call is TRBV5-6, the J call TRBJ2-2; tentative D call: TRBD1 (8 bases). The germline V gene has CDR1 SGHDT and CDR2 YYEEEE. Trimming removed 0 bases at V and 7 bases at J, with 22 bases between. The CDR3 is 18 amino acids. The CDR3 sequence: CASSLAGDRGWTSGELFF. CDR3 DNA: TGTGCCAGCAGCTTGGCCGGAGACAGGGGCTGGACTAGCGGGGAGCTGTTTTTT.

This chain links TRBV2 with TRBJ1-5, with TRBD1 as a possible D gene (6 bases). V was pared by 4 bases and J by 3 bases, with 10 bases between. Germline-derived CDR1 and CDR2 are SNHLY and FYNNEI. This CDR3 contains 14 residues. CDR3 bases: TGTGCCAGCAGTGGGACAGCGCACAATCAGCCCCAGCATTTT. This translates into CASSGTAHNQPQHF.

DNA for the CDR3: TGTGCCAGCCCTGGGCAGGTTAACTATGGCTACACCTTC. Its translation is CASPGQVNYGYTF. This chain joins TRBV19 and TRBJ1-2; D gene unclear. Trimming took off 9 bases at V and 1 base at J, with 12 bases between the two ends. This CDR3 is 13 amino acids long. CDR1 and CDR2 (germline): LNHDA, SQIVND (reference sequence).

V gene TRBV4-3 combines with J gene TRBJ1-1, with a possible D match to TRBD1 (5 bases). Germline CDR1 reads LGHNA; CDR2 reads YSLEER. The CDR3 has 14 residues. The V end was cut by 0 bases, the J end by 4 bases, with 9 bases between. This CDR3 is CASSQDGGGTEAFF. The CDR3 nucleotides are TGCGCCAGCAGCCAAGATGGGGGGGGCACTGAAGCTTTCTTT.

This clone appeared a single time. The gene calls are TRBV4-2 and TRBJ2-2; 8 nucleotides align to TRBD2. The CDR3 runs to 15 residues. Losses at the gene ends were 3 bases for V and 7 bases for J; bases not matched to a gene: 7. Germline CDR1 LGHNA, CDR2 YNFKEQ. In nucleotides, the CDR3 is TGTGCCAGCAGCCACGGCCGGGGGGGCGACGGGGAGCTGTTTTTT. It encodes CASSHGRGGDGELFF.

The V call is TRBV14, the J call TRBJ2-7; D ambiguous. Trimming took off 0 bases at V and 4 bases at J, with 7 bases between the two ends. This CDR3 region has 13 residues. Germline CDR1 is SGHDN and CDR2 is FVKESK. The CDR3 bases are TGTGCCAGCAGCCAAGACAGGAAGTACGAGCAGTACTTC. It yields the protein CASSQDRKYEQYF.

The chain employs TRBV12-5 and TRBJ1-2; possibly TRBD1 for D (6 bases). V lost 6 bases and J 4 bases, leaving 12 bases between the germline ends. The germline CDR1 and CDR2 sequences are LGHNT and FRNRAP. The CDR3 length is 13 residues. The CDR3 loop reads CASGPGTFYGYTF. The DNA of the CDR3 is TGTGCTAGTGGCCCCGGGACATTCTATGGCTACACCTTC.

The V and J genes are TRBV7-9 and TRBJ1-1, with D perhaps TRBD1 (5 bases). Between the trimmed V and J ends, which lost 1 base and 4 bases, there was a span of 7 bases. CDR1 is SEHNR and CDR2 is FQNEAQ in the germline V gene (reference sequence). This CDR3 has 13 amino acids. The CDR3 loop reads CASSLGRATEAFF. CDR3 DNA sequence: TGTGCCAGCAGCTTAGGCAGGGCCACTGAAGCTTTCTTT. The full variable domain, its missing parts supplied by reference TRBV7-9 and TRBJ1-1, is DTGVSQNPRHKITKRGQNVTFRCDPISEHNRLYWYRQTLGQGPEFLTYFQNEAQLEKSRLLSDRFSAERPKGSFSTLEIQRTEQGDSAMYLCASSLGRATEAFFGQGTRLTVV.

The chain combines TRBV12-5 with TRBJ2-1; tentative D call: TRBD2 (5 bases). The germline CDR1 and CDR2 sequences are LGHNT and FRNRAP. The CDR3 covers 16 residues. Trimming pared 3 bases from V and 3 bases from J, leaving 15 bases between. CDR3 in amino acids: CASGFADSEYYNEQFF. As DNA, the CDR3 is TGTGCTAGTGGTTTTGCTGATAGCGAATACTACAATGAGCAGTTCTTC.

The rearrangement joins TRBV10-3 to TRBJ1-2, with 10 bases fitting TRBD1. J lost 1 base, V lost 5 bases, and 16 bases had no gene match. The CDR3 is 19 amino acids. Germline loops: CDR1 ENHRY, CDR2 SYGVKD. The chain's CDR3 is CAISKIPRDRGFVNYGYTF. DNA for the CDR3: TGTGCCATCAGTAAAATACCCAGGGACAGGGGTTTCGTTAACTATGGCTACACCTTC.

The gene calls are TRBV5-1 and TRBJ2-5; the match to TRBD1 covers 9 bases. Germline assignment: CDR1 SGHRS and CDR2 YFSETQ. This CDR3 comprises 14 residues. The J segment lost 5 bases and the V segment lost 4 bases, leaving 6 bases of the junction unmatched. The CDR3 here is CASSLGGTGETQYF. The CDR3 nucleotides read TGCGCCAGCAGCCTGGGAGGGACAGGGGAGACCCAGTACTTC.

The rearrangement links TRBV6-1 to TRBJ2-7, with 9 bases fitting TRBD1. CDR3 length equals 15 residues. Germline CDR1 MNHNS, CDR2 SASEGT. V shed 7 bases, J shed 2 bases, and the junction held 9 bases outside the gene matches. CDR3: CASIRQGDITYEQYF. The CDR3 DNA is TGTGCCAGCATAAGACAGGGGGACATTACCTACGAGCAGTACTTC.

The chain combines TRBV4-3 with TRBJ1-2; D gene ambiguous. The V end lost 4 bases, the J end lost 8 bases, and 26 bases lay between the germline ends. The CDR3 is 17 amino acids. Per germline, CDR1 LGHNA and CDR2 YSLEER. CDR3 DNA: TGCGCCAGCAGCCGCAAGAAGGAGGCAGTGGATGGAAAAGGCTACACCTTC. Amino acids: CASSRKKEAVDGKGYTF.

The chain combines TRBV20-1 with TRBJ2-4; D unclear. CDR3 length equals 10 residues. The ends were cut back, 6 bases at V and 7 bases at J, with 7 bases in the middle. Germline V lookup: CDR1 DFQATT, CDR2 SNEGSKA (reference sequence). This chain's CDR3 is CSARVNIQYF. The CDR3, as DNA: TGCAGTGCCCGGGTTAACATTCAGTACTTC.

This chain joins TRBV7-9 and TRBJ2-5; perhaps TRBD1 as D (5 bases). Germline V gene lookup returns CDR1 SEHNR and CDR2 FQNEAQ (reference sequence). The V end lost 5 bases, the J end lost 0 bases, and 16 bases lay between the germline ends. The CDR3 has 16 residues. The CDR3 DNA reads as TGTGCCAGCAGCACTTTACCGACAGATTACCAAGAGACCCAGTACTTC. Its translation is CASSTLPTDYQETQYF.

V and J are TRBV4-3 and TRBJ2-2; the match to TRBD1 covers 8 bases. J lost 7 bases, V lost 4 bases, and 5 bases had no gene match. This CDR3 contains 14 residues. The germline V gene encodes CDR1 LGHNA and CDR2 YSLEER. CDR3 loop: CASSPGQAGGELFF. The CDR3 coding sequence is TGCGCCAGCAGCCCGGGACAGGCAGGCGGGGAGCTGTTTTTT.

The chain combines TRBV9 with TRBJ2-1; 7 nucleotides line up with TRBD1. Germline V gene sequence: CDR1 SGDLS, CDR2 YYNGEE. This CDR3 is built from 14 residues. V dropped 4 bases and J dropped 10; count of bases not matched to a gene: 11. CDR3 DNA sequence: TGTGCCAGCAGCAGACAGGGTGGTCCATACGAGCAGTTCTTC. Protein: CASSRQGGPYEQFF.

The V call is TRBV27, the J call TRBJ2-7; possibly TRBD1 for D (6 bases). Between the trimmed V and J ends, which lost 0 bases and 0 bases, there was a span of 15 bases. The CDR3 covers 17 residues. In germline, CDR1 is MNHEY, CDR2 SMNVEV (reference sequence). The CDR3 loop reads CASSLSKPGDPSYEQYF. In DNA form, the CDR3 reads TGTGCCAGCAGTTTATCAAAGCCAGGGGACCCCTCCTACGAGCAGTACTTC.

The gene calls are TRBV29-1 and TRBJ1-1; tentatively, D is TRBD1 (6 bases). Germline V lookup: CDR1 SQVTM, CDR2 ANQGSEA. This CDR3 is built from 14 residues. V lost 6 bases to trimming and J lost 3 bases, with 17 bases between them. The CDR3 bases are TGCAGCGTCGAATTACAGGGCCGCCACACTGAAGCTTTCTTT. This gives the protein CSVELQGRHTEAFF.

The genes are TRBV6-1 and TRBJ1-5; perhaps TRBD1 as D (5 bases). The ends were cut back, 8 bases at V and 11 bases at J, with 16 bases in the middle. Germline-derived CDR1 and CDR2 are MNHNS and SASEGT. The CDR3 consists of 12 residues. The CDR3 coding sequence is TGTGCCAGCGCCACCATTTGGGGGGCCCAGCATTTT. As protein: CASATIWGAQHF.